The 2 T cell receptor beta chains below come from one sample, sequenced in a study of blood T cells in healthy people across ages (dated by TCRdb to the mid-2010s). Libraries were built with 5' RACE. The sequencer listed for this sample is Illumina HiSeq 2500. A second PCR of roughly 7 to 11 cycles was performed with a sample-barcoded 5' primer and a J-beta primer mix. The public reads were reanalyzed by TCRdb: fastp trimming at Q25, MiXCR alignment, in-frame beta chains only. All rows with the same CDR3 protein become a single entry with the most common DNA and genes. The sample contains over 600,000 distinct CDR3 sequences, roughly three fifths of them found a single time. The ten largest clones capture roughly 26% of the sample. The sequenced material came from blood. Receptors were obtained from a man aged 35-49 years in good health.

J is TRBJ2-7 and V is TRBV21-1. TRBV21-1 is a pseudogene. The CDR3 runs to 16 residues. In DNA, the CDR3 is TGTGCCAGCAGCCAAGAGTTAGACTCCAATCGTTGCGGGCAGTACTTC. This gives the protein CASSQELDSNRCGQYF.

This clonotype appeared a few times. The V call is TRBV5-1, the J call TRBJ2-7; tentative D call: TRBD2 (5 bases). The DNA end favors TRBJ2-5, so the J call may be wrong. Germline CDR1 and CDR2: SGHRS and YFSETQ. The length of the CDR3 is 13 residues. CDR3 nucleotide sequence: TGCGCCAGCACCCCCGGAGAGGGCGGGACCCAGTACTTC. Encoded protein: CASTPGEGGTQYF.